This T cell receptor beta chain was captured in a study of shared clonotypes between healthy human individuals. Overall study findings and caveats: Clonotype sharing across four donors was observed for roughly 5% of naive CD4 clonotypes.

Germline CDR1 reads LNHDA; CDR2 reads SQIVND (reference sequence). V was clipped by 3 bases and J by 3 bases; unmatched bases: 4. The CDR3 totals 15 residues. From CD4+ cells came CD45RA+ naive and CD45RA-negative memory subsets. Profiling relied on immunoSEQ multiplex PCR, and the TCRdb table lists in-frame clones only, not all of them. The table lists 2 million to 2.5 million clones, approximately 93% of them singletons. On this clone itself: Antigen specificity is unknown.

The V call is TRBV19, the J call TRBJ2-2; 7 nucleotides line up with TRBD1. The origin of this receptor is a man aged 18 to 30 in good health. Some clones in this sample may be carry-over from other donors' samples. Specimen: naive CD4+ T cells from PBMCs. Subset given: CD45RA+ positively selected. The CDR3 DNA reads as TGTGCCAGTAGTATTTGGACAGGCGACACCGGGGAGCTGTTTTTT. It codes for CASSIWTGDTGELFF. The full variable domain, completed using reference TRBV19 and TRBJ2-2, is DGGITQSPKYLFRKEGQNVTLSCEQNLNHDAMYWYRQDPGQGLRLIYYSQIVNDFQKGDIAEGYSVSREKKESFPLTVTSAQKNPTAFYLCASSIWTGDTGELFFGEGSRLTVL.